This record concerns one T cell receptor (beta chain) sequence. Its antigen is not identified. Some clones are missing from TCRdb's copy, which holds only in-frame ones; the method was immunoSEQ multiplex PCR. The data show under 40,000 clones, 70% to 85% seen once. In the ViraFEST assay, antigen-specific CD4+ clonotypes were identified by expansion after peptide-pool stimulation. Cultured cells yielded isolated CD4+ T cells after 10 days. Each person got two doses of an mRNA SARS-CoV-2 vaccine, BNT162b2 or mRNA-1273. Wells each received 1.5 million to 2.5 million PBMC, cultured with 9 to 10 IU/ml IL-2 and about 9.4 ug/ml peptides. The authors replaced half the medium with IL-2 medium on days 3 and 7. These data belong to a study of vaccination effects on CD4 cells after COVID-19. Broader study findings: Clones that were induced by infection or by vaccine showed marked contraction late after vaccination. No early post-infection timepoints were available in the study, which also included few convalescent patients.

The source is a human donor who received a COVID-19 vaccine. Some clones in this sample may be carry-over from other donors' samples. The material was CD4+ T cells from PBMCs cultured with HCoV-NL63 spike peptides, obtained after COVID-19 vaccination.

The CDR3 is CASSSGATGELFF. The CDR3 DNA reads as TGTGCCAGCAGCTCAGGGGCCACCGGGGAGCTGTTTTTT. V and J are TRBV7-9 and TRBJ2-2; perhaps TRBD1 as D (6 bases). This CDR3 has 13 residues. The V end was cut by 4 bases, the J end by 4 bases, with 7 bases between. Germline loops: CDR1 SEHNR, CDR2 FQNEAQ (reference sequence).